This TCR beta chain was sequenced for a study of OX40 agonist ivuxolimab in advanced cancers. Study information: Aged about 20 to 85 with a mean of 60 years, they were around 83% male.

This table comes from immunoSEQ multiplex PCR, and its TCRdb copy is limited to in-frame clones, with some not included. Here the sample spans around 34,000 clones, over 85% being singletons. Trimming removed 1 base at V and 6 bases at J, with 10 bases between. The CDR3 totals 13 residues. Germline CDR1 reads SEHNR; CDR2 reads FQNEAQ (reference sequence). This clone has only one observation. The gene calls are TRBV7-9 and TRBJ2-7, with D perhaps matching TRBD2 (5 bases). The TCR was taken from an adult with an advanced solid tumor such as melanoma, head and neck, liver or kidney cancer. Sequenced material: CD4+ or CD8+ T cells sorted from blood, taken in a trial of the OX40 agonist ivuxolimab. CDR3 DNA sequence: TGTGCCAGCAGCTTAGGCTATGCGGGCGAGCAGTACTTC. Translated, it gives CASSLGYAGEQYF.